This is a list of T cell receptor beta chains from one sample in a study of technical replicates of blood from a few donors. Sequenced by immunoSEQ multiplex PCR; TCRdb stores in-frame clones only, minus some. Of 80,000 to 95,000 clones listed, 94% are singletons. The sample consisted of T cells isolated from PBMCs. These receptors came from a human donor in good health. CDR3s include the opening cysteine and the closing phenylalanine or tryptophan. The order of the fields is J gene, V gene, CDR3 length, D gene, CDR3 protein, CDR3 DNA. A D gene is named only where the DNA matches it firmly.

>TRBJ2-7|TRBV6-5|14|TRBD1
CASSATGGSDEQYF
TGTGCCAGCAGTGCTACAGGGGGCTCGGACGAGCAGTACTTC
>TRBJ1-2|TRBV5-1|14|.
CASTVEVVDYGYTF
TGCGCCAGCACCGTAGAGGTGGTTGACTATGGCTACACCTTC
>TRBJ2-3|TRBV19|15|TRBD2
CASSVPLAGVDTQYF
TGTGCCAGTAGTGTACCACTAGCGGGTGTAGATACGCAGTATTTT
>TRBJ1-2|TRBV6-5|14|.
CASSYSAENYGYTF
TGTGCCAGCAGTTACTCTGCGGAAAACTATGGCTACACCTTC
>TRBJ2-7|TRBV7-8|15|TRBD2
CASSLPGLASYEQYF
TGTGCCAGCAGCTTACCGGGACTAGCTTCTTACGAGCAGTACTTC
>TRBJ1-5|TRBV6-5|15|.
CASSRGRGSNQPQHF
TGTGCCAGCAGTCGGGGGAGGGGTAGCAATCAGCCCCAGCATTTT
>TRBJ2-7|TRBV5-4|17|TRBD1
CASSLLPGQGVSYEQYF
TGTGCCAGCAGCTTACTACCGGGACAGGGGGTCAGCTACGAGCAGTACTTC
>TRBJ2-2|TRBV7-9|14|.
CASSPFDRGGELFF
TGTGCCAGCAGCCCCTTTGATAGGGGCGGGGAGCTGTTTTTT
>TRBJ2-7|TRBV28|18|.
CASSPTIFDPRQNYEQYF
TGTGCCAGCAGCCCTACCATCTTCGATCCTAGACAGAACTACGAGCAGTACTTC
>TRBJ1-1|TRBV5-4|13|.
CASRPGGGTEAFF
TGTGCCAGCAGGCCGGGGGGGGGCACTGAAGCTTTCTTT
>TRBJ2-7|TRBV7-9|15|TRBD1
CASSQRDSDSYEQYF
TGTGCCAGCAGCCAACGGGACAGTGACTCCTACGAGCAGTACTTC
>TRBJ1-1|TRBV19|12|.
CASTLPGTEAFF
TGTGCCAGTACCCTCCCAGGGACTGAAGCTTTCTTT